This T cell receptor beta chain came from a study of T cells after yellow fever vaccination. Per the germline V gene, CDR1 is ENHRY and CDR2 is SYGVKD. The CDR3 contains 12 residues. The ends were cut back, 4 bases at V and 6 bases at J, with 7 bases in the middle. TCRdb re-called the 5' RACE reads through MiXCR, storing one row per CDR3 protein. The sample carries some 340,000 distinct CDR3 sequences, roughly 10% recorded once. The sequencing here drew on CD4+ T cells sorted from PBMCs, taken 45 days after the yellow fever booster vaccination. The receptor was isolated from a man aged 18-30 years who received the YFV17D yellow fever vaccine. The rearrangement uses TRBV10-3 and TRBJ2-1; D ambiguous. As DNA, the CDR3 is TGTGCCATCAGTGGGACGATCAATGAGCAGTTCTTC. The encoded protein is CAISGTINEQFF.